The 21 T cell receptor beta chains listed next were all sequenced from one sample in a study of T cell responses to AZD1222 COVID-19 vaccine. The protocol was immunoSEQ multiplex PCR, while the TCRdb copy is restricted to in-frame clones and leaves out a portion. Seen here are approximately 200,000 clones, around 88% observed once, and the top ten hold about 7.2%. This sample comprised peripheral blood, obtained on day 0 of AZD1222 vaccination. The receptors stem from an adult in good health.

This chain uses TRBV30 with TRBJ2-7; D remains unclear. Looked up from germline, CDR1 is GTSNPN and CDR2 is SVGIG (reference sequence). V was shortened by 5 bases and J by 0 bases, with 11 bases between the two germline ends. The CDR3 has 13 amino acids. CDR3 loop: CAWAKASSYEQYF. CDR3 nucleotides: TGTGCCTGGGCGAAGGCGAGCTCCTACGAGCAGTACTTC.

The CDR3 nucleotides are TGTGCCAGTACCGCGGGACTAGGGAACACTGAAGCTTTCTTT. Translation gives CASTAGLGNTEAFF. This chain connects TRBV19 to TRBJ1-1, with D maybe TRBD1 (5 bases). V shed 7 bases and J shed 1 base, with 13 bases lying between them. Germline V gene data show CDR1 as LNHDA and CDR2 as SQIVND (reference sequence). CDR3 length equals 14 residues.

The chain combines TRBV24-1 with TRBJ1-3; TRBD1 agrees at 8 bases. The V gene's germline CDR1 is KGHDR and CDR2 SFDVKD. The V and J ends lost 3 bases and 4 bases, in that order; junction bases with no gene match: 7. The CDR3 totals 16 residues. The CDR3 sequence: CATSDARGLSGNTIYF. CDR3 nucleotides: TGTGCCACCAGTGATGCCAGGGGGCTCTCGGGAAACACCATATATTTT.

This chain uses TRBV7-7 with TRBJ2-3; D possibly uses TRBD1 or TRBD2 (5 bases each). The CDR3 is made up of 15 amino acids. Trimming removed 1 base from V and 1 base from J, with 9 bases in between. Germline CDR1 SSHAT, CDR2 FNYEAQ (reference sequence). The CDR3 DNA follows: TGTGCCAGCAGCTTAGGGTGGGACGGCACAGATACGCAGTATTTT. Its protein is CASSLGWDGTDTQYF.

This clone was recorded once. The rearrangement joins TRBV19 to TRBJ1-1, with unresolved D. There are 11 residues in the CDR3. The V gene lost 5 bases and the J gene lost 3 bases, with 4 bases spanning the gap. The V gene's germline CDR1 is LNHDA and CDR2 SQIVND (reference sequence). CDR3 nucleotides: TGTGCCAGTAGTTGGTACACTGAAGCTTTCTTT. Translated: CASSWYTEAFF.

The genes are TRBV5-4 and TRBJ1-2; D call uncertain. CDR1 and CDR2 from the germline V gene are SGHNT and YYREEE (reference sequence). V lost 4 bases and J lost 8, with 15 bases in between. The CDR3 spans 13 residues. CDR3: CASSPDAEGGYTF. The CDR3 region has the DNA TGTGCCAGCAGCCCGGACGCCGAAGGGGGCTACACCTTC.

The sample holds a few counts of this clone. V gene TRBV27 combines with J gene TRBJ1-4, with D hard to call. The CDR3 consists of 13 residues. The germline gives CDR1 MNHEY, CDR2 SMNVEV (reference sequence). V was clipped by 5 bases and J by 4 bases, with 8 bases between them. The CDR3 coding sequence is TGTGCCAGCAGTACCCGACGTAATGAAAAACTGTTTTTT. Translated: CASSTRRNEKLFF.

The V gene is TRBV30, the J gene TRBJ1-3, with 8 bases identical to TRBD1. Germline CDR1 GTSNPN, CDR2 SVGIG (reference sequence). The length of the CDR3 is 12 residues. The junction had 2 bases not matched to a gene; V was cut back by 2 bases and J by 8 bases. CDR3 loop: CAWSPTGDTIYF. As DNA, the CDR3 is TGTGCCTGGAGTCCGACAGGGGACACCATATATTTT.

This chain joins TRBV6-4 and TRBJ2-7; D remains unclear. Germline values: CDR1 MRHNA, CDR2 SNTAGT. The CDR3 has 12 amino acids. Trimming left V 8 bases short and J 2 bases short, with 10 bases between. The CDR3 DNA follows: TGTGCCAGCCGTACCGCTACCTACGAGCAGTACTTC. Protein sequence: CASRTATYEQYF.

This rearrangement joins TRBV7-6 to TRBJ2-7; no reliable D call. Germline V gene sequence: CDR1 SGHVS, CDR2 FNYEAQ. The CDR3 has 15 amino acids. Between the trimmed V and J ends, which lost 1 base and 2 bases, there was a span of 12 bases. The CDR3 DNA follows: TGTGCCAGCAGCTTAGGGATGGGGTCAGCCTACGAGCAGTACTTC. The encoded protein is CASSLGMGSAYEQYF.

The chain employs TRBV7-3 and TRBJ2-1; D could derive from TRBD1 or TRBD2 (5 bases each). The CDR3 sequence is 16 residues long. The germline V gene encodes CDR1 SGHTA and CDR2 FQGTGA. The V end was cut by 2 bases, the J end by 4 bases, with 15 bases between. CDR3 sequence reads: CASSLLGDLGYNEQFF. CDR3 DNA sequence: TGTGCCAGCAGCTTATTGGGGGACCTTGGGTACAATGAGCAGTTCTTC.

V and J are TRBV6-5 and TRBJ1-3; no reliable D call. The CDR3 loop spans 11 amino acids. Germline V gene lookup returns CDR1 MNHEY and CDR2 SVGAGI. Trimming stripped 6 bases from V and 4 bases from J, with 4 bases between. CDR3 loop: CASRRGNTIYF. In DNA, the CDR3 is TGTGCCAGCAGGCGGGGAAACACCATATATTTT.

The chain uses TRBV2 and TRBJ1-1; TRBD1 might be the D (5 bases). The CDR3 consists of 14 residues. V lost 1 base and J 5 bases, leaving 11 bases between the germline ends. Germline V gene data show CDR1 as SNHLY and CDR2 as FYNNEI. CDR3 loop: CASSEVSGGTEAFF. The CDR3 DNA follows: TGTGCCAGCAGTGAAGTATCTGGGGGAACTGAAGCTTTCTTT. The whole variable domain, filled in from reference TRBV2 and TRBJ1-1, reads EPEVTQTPSHQVTQMGQEVILRCVPISNHLYFYWYRQILGQKVEFLVSFYNNEISEKSEIFDDQFSVERPDGSNFTLKIRSTKLEDSAMYFCASSEVSGGTEAFFGQGTRLTVV.

A few counts support this clone. Other DNA sequences within the sample encode an identical CDR3. The rearrangement joins TRBV30 to TRBJ1-2; D may be TRBD1 (5 bases). This CDR3 contains 12 residues. The V end lost 1 base, the J end lost 4 bases, and 7 bases lay between the germline ends. Germline CDR1 and CDR2: GTSNPN and SVGIG (reference sequence). The CDR3 loop reads CAWSGGAYGYTF. For the CDR3, the DNA is TGTGCCTGGAGTGGTGGGGCCTATGGCTACACCTTC.

This clone was observed a handful of times. The J gene is TRBJ2-7, the V gene TRBV7-9; a possible D gene is TRBD2 (6 bases). This CDR3 spans 11 amino acids. Germline CDR1 SEHNR, CDR2 FQNEAQ (reference sequence). The V end was cut by 5 bases, the J end by 7 bases, with 9 bases between. CDR3 sequence (DNA): TGTGCCAGCAGCCAGGGACTGGAGCAGTACTTC. It codes for CASSQGLEQYF.

The CDR3 DNA sequence: TGTGCCAGCAGCTCGGGCCGGGAGCCCGGGGAAGCTTTCTTT. This sequence encodes CASSSGREPGEAFF. J is TRBJ1-1 and V is TRBV5-4, with D unresolved. Looked up from germline, CDR1 is SGHNT and CDR2 is YYREEE (reference sequence). This CDR3 is 14 amino acids long. V lost 3 bases and J lost 8, with 17 bases in between.

CDR3 in amino acids: CASSLDPAGITDTQYF. The DNA for the CDR3 is TGTGCCAGCAGCTTGGATCCAGCGGGGATTACAGATACGCAGTATTTT. The chain uses TRBV5-4 and TRBJ2-3, with 7 bases lining up with TRBD2. The CDR3 is made up of 16 amino acids. Germline CDR1 SGHNT, CDR2 YYREEE (reference sequence). The ends lost 0 bases at V and 3 bases at J; junction bases unmatched: 7.

The chain carries TRBV3-1 (or the pseudogene TRBV3-2) and TRBJ1-4; weak D call: TRBD1 (6 bases). The CDR3 spans 15 residues. V was clipped by 1 base and J by 3 bases, with 9 bases between them. The germline V gene has CDR1 LGHDT and CDR2 YNNKEL (reference sequence). The CDR3: CASSQGPGANEKLFF. The CDR3 region has the DNA TGTGCCAGCAGCCAAGGGCCAGGGGCTAATGAAAAACTGTTTTTT.

The chain carries TRBV4-2 and TRBJ1-4; D is unresolved. Trimming pared 1 base from V and 7 bases from J, leaving 25 bases between. Germline V gene data show CDR1 as LGHNA and CDR2 as YNFKEQ. The CDR3 sequence is 19 residues long. DNA for the CDR3: TGTGCCAGCAGCCAAGCAGGACGCGGCCAAATACTGGGTGGTGAAAAACTGTTTTTT. This encodes CASSQAGRGQILGGEKLFF.

About this clone: Different DNA sequences within this sample yield the same CDR3. The rearrangement joins TRBV7-9 to TRBJ2-2; possible D gene TRBD2, 6 bases. CDR3 length: 15 residues. Germline-derived CDR1 and CDR2 are SEHNR and FQNEAQ (reference sequence). Trimming left V 5 bases short and J 1 base short, with 11 bases between. The CDR3 coding sequence is TGTGCCAGCAGCCCAGGGACTGTGAACACCGGGGAGCTGTTTTTT. It encodes CASSPGTVNTGELFF.

The V call is TRBV7-9, the J call TRBJ1-1; D perhaps matches TRBD1 (6 bases). The CDR3 is 15 residues long. V lost 5 bases and J 1 base, leaving 14 bases between the germline ends. The germline V gene has CDR1 SEHNR and CDR2 FQNEAQ (reference sequence). In DNA, the CDR3 is TGTGCCAGCAGCCCGACCCAGGGGACGAACACTGAAGCTTTCTTT. Its translation: CASSPTQGTNTEAFF. The variable domain in full, completed from reference TRBV7-9 and TRBJ1-1, reads DTGVSQNPRHKITKRGQNVTFRCDPISEHNRLYWYRQTLGQGPEFLTYFQNEAQLEKSRLLSDRFSAERPKGSFSTLEIQRTEQGDSAMYLCASSPTQGTNTEAFFGQGTRLTVV.